This TCR beta chain is from a study of vaccination and CD4 T cells after COVID-19. Study summary: The makeup of the convalescents was six males and four females, two of them Hispanic. Overlapping spike pools from SARS-CoV-2 and HCoV-NL63, HCoV-OC43 and HCoV-229E served as culture stimuli.

In germline, CDR1 is SGHTA, CDR2 FQGTGA. Trimming shortened V by 3 bases and J by 6 bases, and 15 bases separated the two germline ends. The CDR3 consists of 15 residues. Sequencing of DNA taken from cultured CD4+ T cells relied on the Oncomine TCR Beta short-read assay. Extraction of genomic DNA was performed on cultured CD4+ T cells. TCRdb reprocessed the PCR reads with MiXCR, giving one entry per CDR3 protein. Among more than 6,500 distinct CDR3 sequences listed, roughly a third were seen once. Turning to this clonotype: Its target is not known.

Sample treatment: roughly 10-day PBMC culture with coronavirus spike peptide pools or control peptides (ViraFEST assay). Unexposed donor CD4+ T cells predated the COVID-19 pandemic, collected 2011-2018. In the ViraFEST assay, peptide-pool expansion preceded TCR sequencing of expanded clonotypes. This chain joins TRBV7-3 and TRBJ2-1; D might be TRBD2 (5 bases). The TCR was taken from a human donor in good health. The material sequenced was CD4+ T cells from blood, cultured in vitro. CDR3 residues: CASSFGINAVNEQFF. The CDR3 bases are TGTGCCAGCAGCTTCGGGATTAACGCGGTCAATGAGCAGTTCTTC.